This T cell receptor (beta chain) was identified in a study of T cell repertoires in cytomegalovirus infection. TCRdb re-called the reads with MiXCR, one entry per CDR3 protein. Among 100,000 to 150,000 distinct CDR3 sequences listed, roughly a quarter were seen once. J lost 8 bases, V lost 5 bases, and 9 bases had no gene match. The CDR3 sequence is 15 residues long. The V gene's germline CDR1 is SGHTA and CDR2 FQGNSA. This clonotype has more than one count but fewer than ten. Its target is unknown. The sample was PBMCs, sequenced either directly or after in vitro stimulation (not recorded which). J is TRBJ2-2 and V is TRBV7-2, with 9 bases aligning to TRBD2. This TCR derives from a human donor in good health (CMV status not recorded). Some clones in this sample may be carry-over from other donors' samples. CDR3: CASSKRGLASGELFF. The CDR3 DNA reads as TGTGCCAGCAGCAAAAGGGGACTAGCATCGGGGGAGCTGTTTTTT.